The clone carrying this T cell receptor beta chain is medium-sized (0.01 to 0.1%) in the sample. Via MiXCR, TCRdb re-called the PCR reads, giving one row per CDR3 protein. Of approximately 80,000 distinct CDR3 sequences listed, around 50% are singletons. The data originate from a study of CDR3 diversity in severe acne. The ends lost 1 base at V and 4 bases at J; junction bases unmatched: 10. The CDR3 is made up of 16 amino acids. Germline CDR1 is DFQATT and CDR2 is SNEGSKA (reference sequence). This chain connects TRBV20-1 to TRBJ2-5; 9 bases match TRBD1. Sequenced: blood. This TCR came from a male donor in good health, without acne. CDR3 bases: TGCAGTGCTAGAGCCCGGGGACAGGGAGGGCGAGAGACCCAGTACTTC. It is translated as CSARARGQGGRETQYF.